This T cell receptor beta chain was recovered during a study of identical twins listed by TCRdb under 2016. Notes on the research overall: To test whether fetal clonotypes persist, the study used deep sequencing on TCR alpha and beta repertoires from monozygotic twins, unrelated adults of various ages, and cord blood. To rule out contamination, replicate twin experiments were performed at different times with different library preparation protocols.

Receptor amplification or capture employed 5' RACE. The sample was run on an Illumina HiSeq 2000. A universal primer binding site was added through template switching, and the final cDNA carried a unique molecular identifier so that TCR cDNA molecules could be counted accurately. Specific primers in the conserved constant-segment region were used to synthesize first-strand cDNA for TCR alpha and beta chains. Each cDNA library was double barcoded, with a SMART-Mk sample barcode plus Illumina barcodes, to control for contamination. Two successive PCR steps introduced TruSeq adapter sequences along with Illumina sample barcodes. TCR alpha and beta cDNA libraries were sequenced on the Illumina HiSeq platform with custom primers. In the paper's pipeline: MiGEC was used to process raw reads and extract unique molecular identifiers, and MiXCR was used to find CDR3 positions. For each individual, recombination models were inferred using an EM algorithm with the repgenHMM and IGoR tools. The analysis of shared clonotypes was done with the tcR package in R, with sharing normalized by the product of cloneset sizes. To study raw recombination without the effects of thymic and clonal selection, out-of-frame nonproductive sequences were analyzed. TCRdb cleaned the public reads at Q25 with fastp, built clones with MiXCR and kept in-frame beta chains. Every CDR3 protein is listed once, alongside the most common genes and DNA of its rows. For this entry, the V and J calls and clone size follow TCRdb and not the study's own pipeline. The sample table records 1.5 million to 2 million distinct CDR3 sequences; about 32% of these occur just once. Less than 0.35% of the sample is in the top ten clones.

Overall study results and their limits: Zero-insertion analyses could be partly confounded by invariant T cells such as MAIT and iNKT, though diverse VJ usage argued against such confounding for most clonotypes. Abundant cord blood beta clonotypes had fewer insertions, young adult naive repertoires showed a similar but weaker trend, and memory repertoires showed no such trend. Excess twin sharing in beta out-of-frame sequences was weaker because fewer shared sequences lowered the signal-to-noise ratio. Out-of-frame TCR alpha sequences shared between twins showed an excess of low generation-probability sequences compared with coincidental sharing between unrelated individuals. Recombination models systematically underestimated out-of-frame TCR alpha sharing in monozygotic twins but agreed with sharing between unrelated individuals. Because the same donors could not be followed over many years, the conclusions depended on cross-sectional statistical analysis.

Only healthy Caucasian donors were included. As to this clonotype: Its antigen specificity is not known. Per-nucleotide qualities are absent, and no much larger clonotype sits a single base away.

The germline V gene yields MGHRA for CDR1 and YSYEKL for CDR2. V lost 1 base and J lost 8 bases, and the count of bases not matched to a germline gene is 10. The CDR3, from cysteine to phenylalanine, totals 17 residues. The only DNA kept is the CDR3, 51 bases in frame from the first base. The origin of this receptor is a newborn girl in good health. The sequencing input was cord blood. Recombination connected TRBV4-1 to TRBJ2-1; a stretch of 11 junction bases matches TRBD2. The CDR3 region: CASSQVVSTSGTHEQFF. The DNA sequence is TGCGCCAGCAGCCAAGTGGTTTCGACTAGCGGGACTCATGAGCAGTTCTTC.